This is a list of T cell receptor beta chains from one sample in a study of T cells in Graves' hyperthyroidism and ophthalmopathy. TCRdb itself ran the multiplex PCR reads through MiXCR, one entry per CDR3 protein. Among roughly 630,000 distinct CDR3 sequences, approximately 15% were seen once, and the ten largest hold under 8%. The sequenced sample consisted of blood. These receptors were taken from a woman in her thirties with Graves' hyperthyroidism. CDR3s include the opening cysteine and the closing phenylalanine or tryptophan. A D gene is named only where the DNA matches it firmly. Only some rows state a clone size, as once, few, many or a class for expanded clones.

clone_size | j_call | v_call | d_call | cdr3_aa | cdr3_nt
many | TRBJ1-1 | TRBV29-1 | . | CSVGVEMNTEAFF | TGCAGCGTTGGGGTAGAAATGAACACTGAAGCTTTCTTT
many | TRBJ1-5 | TRBV7-2 | . | CASSLVGGGQGNQPQHF | TGTGCCAGCAGCTTAGTCGGCGGGGGGCAAGGCAATCAGCCCCAGCATTTT
once | TRBJ2-7 | TRBV3-1 | . | CASSQGVGQYF | TGTGCCAGCAGCCAAGGGGTCGGGCAGTACTTC
many | TRBJ2-7 | TRBV11-2 | . | CASSSPLGGEQYF | TGTGCCAGCAGCTCCCCCTTAGGAGGCGAGCAGTACTTC
few | TRBJ2-2 | TRBV20-1 | TRBD2 | CSARDPLAGYTGELFF | TGCAGTGCTAGAGATCCCCTAGCGGGGTACACCGGGGAGCTGTTTTTT
few | TRBJ1-5 | TRBV4-1 | . | CASSQEGYSNQPQHF | TGCGCCAGCAGCCAAGAAGGGTATAGCAATCAGCCCCAGCATTTT
. | TRBJ2-3 | TRBV7-2 | . | CASRPREDTQYF | TGTGCCAGCAGGCCCCGGGAAGATACGCAGTATTTT
many | TRBJ2-1 | TRBV6-2/TRBV6-3 | . | CASSYSRRSYNEQFF | TGTGCCAGCAGTTACAGTCGCCGATCCTACAATGAGCAGTTCTTC
many | TRBJ2-1 | TRBV27 | TRBD2 | CASSFGLAGGYNEQFF | TGTGCCAGCAGTTTCGGTCTAGCGGGAGGGTACAATGAGCAGTTCTTC
many | TRBJ2-1 | TRBV7-9 | TRBD2 | CASSAGGSGHYNEQFF | TGTGCCAGCAGCGCGGGAGGTAGCGGCCACTACAATGAGCAGTTCTTC
few | TRBJ2-1 | TRBV19 | TRBD2 | CASSILAGGNEQFF | TGTGCCAGTAGTATACTAGCGGGAGGAAATGAGCAGTTCTTC
. | TRBJ2-1 | TRBV20-1 | TRBD2 | CSAWRTSGYNEQFF | TGCAGTGCTTGGAGGACTAGCGGTTACAATGAGCAGTTCTTC
. | TRBJ2-7 | TRBV11-1 | . | CASSIRLTTHEQYF | TGTGCCAGCAGCATCCGGTTGACCACTCACGAGCAGTACTTC
many | TRBJ1-1 | TRBV5-1 | . | CASSQGPSNTEAFF | TGCGCCAGCAGCCAGGGACCCTCGAACACTGAAGCTTTCTTT
many | TRBJ2-5 | TRBV20-1 | . | CSASPPETQYF | TGCAGTGCGAGCCCCCCAGAGACCCAGTACTTC
many | TRBJ2-7 | TRBV2 | . | CASSGDVEYF | TGTGCCAGCAGTGGGGACGTGGAGTACTTC
. | TRBJ2-7 | TRBV27 | TRBD2 | CASKVSGRVIPYEQYF | TGTGCCAGCAAGGTTAGCGGGAGGGTGATTCCCTACGAGCAGTACTTC
few | TRBJ2-3 | TRBV24-1 | TRBD1 | CATSDLVGTGLSTDTQYF | TGTGCCACCAGTGATTTAGTGGGGACAGGGCTTAGCACAGATACGCAGTATTTT
many | TRBJ2-5 | TRBV20-1 | TRBD2 | CSAGAGGLETQYF | TGCAGTGCGGGAGCGGGAGGTCTAGAGACCCAGTACTTC
few | TRBJ2-2 | TRBV27 | . | CASSLSGHKAGELFF | TGTGCCAGCAGTTTATCGGGACACAAAGCCGGGGAGCTGTTTTTT
. | TRBJ2-1 | TRBV24-1 | . | CATSDPGYKNEQFF | TGTGCCACCAGTGACCCGGGATACAAAAATGAGCAGTTCTTC
many | TRBJ1-1 | TRBV7-3 | TRBD1 | CASSSTGGHEAFF | TGTGCCAGCAGCTCGACAGGGGGCCATGAAGCTTTCTTT
. | TRBJ2-6 | TRBV14 | . | CASSQRTLGANVLTF | TGTGCCAGCAGCCAAAGAACCCTGGGGGCCAACGTCCTGACTTTC
many | TRBJ1-1 | TRBV27 | . | CASSLAPRLNTEAFF | TGTGCCAGCAGTCTAGCTCCAAGATTGAACACTGAAGCTTTCTTT
. | TRBJ1-6 | TRBV7-2 | TRBD1 | CASSLVGAGGFNSPLHF | TGTGCCAGCAGCTTAGTGGGGGCAGGGGGTTTCAATTCACCCCTCCACTTT
. | TRBJ2-7 | TRBV7-2 | . | CASSLERGTRLEQYF | TGTGCCAGCAGCTTAGAGCGCGGGACGCGCCTCGAGCAGTACTTC
. | TRBJ2-2 | TRBV9 | TRBD2 | CASNPRTSGRASQITGELFF | TGTGCCAGCAACCCGAGGACTAGCGGGAGGGCCTCACAAATTACCGGGGAGCTGTTTTTT
few | TRBJ2-1 | TRBV20-1 | . | CSAREVQGFYNEQFF | TGCAGTGCTAGAGAAGTACAGGGATTCTACAATGAGCAGTTCTTC
many | TRBJ1-4 | TRBV7-2 | . | CASSPSGVGNEKLFF | TGTGCCAGCAGCCCATCAGGGGTCGGTAATGAAAAACTGTTTTTT
. | TRBJ1-5 | TRBV20-1 | . | CSAAEGRDQPQHF | TGCAGTGCCGCCGAGGGTCGCGATCAGCCCCAGCATTTT
. | TRBJ2-1 | TRBV7-2 | . | CASSLLGWAGSDEQFF | TGTGCCAGCAGCTTATTGGGGTGGGCAGGGAGCGATGAGCAGTTCTTC
few | TRBJ2-2 | TRBV10-2 | TRBD1 | CASSDYRGTGELFF | TGCGCCAGCAGTGACTACAGGGGAACCGGGGAGCTGTTTTTT
. | TRBJ2-5 | TRBV25-1 | TRBD1 | CASSEPSPTGANQETQYF | TGTGCCAGCAGTGAACCCAGCCCCACAGGGGCGAATCAAGAGACCCAGTACTTC
many | TRBJ1-1 | TRBV11-1 | TRBD1 | CASSSGTGGEAFF | TGTGCCAGCAGCTCCGGGACAGGGGGGGAAGCTTTCTTT
few | TRBJ1-2 | TRBV29-1 | . | CSVEATVYGYTF | TGCAGCGTTGAAGCAACGGTCTATGGCTACACCTTC
many | TRBJ2-3 | TRBV6-1 | TRBD2 | CASSELAGEVGTQYF | TGTGCCAGCAGTGAATTGGCGGGAGAAGTTGGTACGCAGTATTTT
many | TRBJ2-1 | TRBV6-1 | . | CASSEGERNEQFF | TGTGCCAGCAGTGAAGGGGAAAGGAATGAGCAGTTCTTC
few | TRBJ2-3 | TRBV4-1 | TRBD1 | CASSQRTGGSTDTQYF | TGCGCCAGCAGCCAACGAACAGGGGGGAGCACAGATACGCAGTATTTT
many | TRBJ1-2 | TRBV2 | . | CASRLSPNYGYTF | TGTGCCAGCAGACTTTCACCGAACTATGGCTACACCTTC
few | TRBJ2-1 | TRBV6-2/TRBV6-3 | . | CASSPSFAEQFF | TGTGCCAGCAGTCCATCGTTTGCCGAGCAGTTCTTC
many | TRBJ1-1 | TRBV2 | . | CASSDTPGKNTEAFF | TGTGCCAGCAGTGACACGCCGGGGAAGAACACTGAAGCTTTCTTT
. | TRBJ2-1 | TRBV7-9 | TRBD2 | CASSPPRTSGSHEQFF | TGTGCCAGCAGCCCACCAAGGACTAGCGGGAGCCATGAGCAGTTCTTC
. | TRBJ2-1 | TRBV10-3 | TRBD2 | CATASGNNYEQFF | TGTGCCACCGCTAGCGGGAATAACTATGAGCAGTTCTTC
. | TRBJ2-2 | TRBV7-7 | . | CASSLTSERDTGELFF | TGTGCCAGCAGCTTAACCTCCGAAAGGGACACCGGGGAGCTGTTTTTT
many | TRBJ1-1 | TRBV6-5 | . | CASSYSYGVNTEAFF | TGTGCCAGCAGTTACTCGTACGGGGTAAATACTGAAGCTTTCTTT
. | TRBJ2-1 | TRBV7-9 | TRBD1 | CASSFKQGSESYNEQFF | TGTGCCAGCAGCTTCAAACAGGGGTCTGAGTCCTACAATGAGCAGTTCTTC
. | TRBJ2-1 | TRBV5-1 | TRBD2 | CASSLAFAGDEGNEQFF | TGCGCCAGCAGCTTGGCCTTTGCGGGAGATGAGGGGAATGAGCAGTTCTTC
many | TRBJ1-2 | TRBV28 | TRBD1 | CASSLRTGGEGYTF | TGTGCCAGCAGCCTAAGGACAGGGGGAGAAGGGTACACCTTC
many | TRBJ2-5 | TRBV7-2 | . | CASSLRQGAETQYF | TGTGCCAGCAGCTTAAGGCAGGGCGCGGAGACCCAGTACTTC
few | TRBJ2-1 | TRBV12-3/TRBV12-4 | TRBD2 | CASSLASGTSGTYNEQFF | TGTGCCAGCAGTTTAGCCTCCGGGACTAGCGGGACCTACAATGAGCAGTTCTTC
few | TRBJ1-1 | TRBV6-1 | . | CASRNGQNTEAFF | TGTGCCAGCAGAAACGGTCAGAACACTGAAGCTTTCTTT
few | TRBJ1-2 | TRBV6-1 | . | CEAAGADYGYTF | TGCGAAGCGGCAGGTGCTGACTATGGCTACACCTTC
few | TRBJ2-3 | TRBV9 | . | CASSVNIGGGGSDTQYF | TGTGCCAGCAGCGTAAACATCGGTGGGGGTGGGTCAGATACGCAGTATTTT
. | TRBJ2-1 | TRBV29-1 | TRBD1 | CSVAGTGYNEQSF | TGCAGCGTTGCCGGGACAGGTTACAATGAGCAGTCCTTC
few | TRBJ1-5 | TRBV28 | . | CASSLFPPGLTYQPQHF | TGTGCCAGCAGTTTATTTCCCCCAGGCTTGACATATCAGCCCCAGCATTTT